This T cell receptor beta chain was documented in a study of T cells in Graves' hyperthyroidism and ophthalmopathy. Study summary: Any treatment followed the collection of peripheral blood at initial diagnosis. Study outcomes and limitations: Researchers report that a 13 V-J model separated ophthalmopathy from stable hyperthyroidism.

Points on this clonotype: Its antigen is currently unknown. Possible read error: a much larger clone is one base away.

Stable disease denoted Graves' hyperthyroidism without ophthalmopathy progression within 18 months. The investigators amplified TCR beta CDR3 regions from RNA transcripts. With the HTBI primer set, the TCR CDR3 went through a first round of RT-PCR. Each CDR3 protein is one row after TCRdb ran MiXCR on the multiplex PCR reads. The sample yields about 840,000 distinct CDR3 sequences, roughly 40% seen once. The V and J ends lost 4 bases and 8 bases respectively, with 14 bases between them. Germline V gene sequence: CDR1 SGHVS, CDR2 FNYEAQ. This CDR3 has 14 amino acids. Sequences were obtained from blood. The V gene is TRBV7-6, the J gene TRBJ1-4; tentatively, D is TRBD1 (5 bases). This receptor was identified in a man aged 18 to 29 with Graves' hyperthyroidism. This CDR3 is CASSSTRGDEKLFF. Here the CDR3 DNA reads TGTGCCAGCAGCTCCACTAGAGGGGACGAAAAACTGTTTTTT.